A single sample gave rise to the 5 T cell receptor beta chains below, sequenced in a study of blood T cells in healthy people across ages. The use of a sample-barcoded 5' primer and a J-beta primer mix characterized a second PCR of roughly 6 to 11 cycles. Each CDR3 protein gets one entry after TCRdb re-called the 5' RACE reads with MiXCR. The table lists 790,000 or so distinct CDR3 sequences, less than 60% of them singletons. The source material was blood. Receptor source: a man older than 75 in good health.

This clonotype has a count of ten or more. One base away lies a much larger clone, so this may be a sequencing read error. Here the CDR3 reads CASSLRIRRGAYNEQYF. In nucleotides, the CDR3 is TGTGCCAGCAGCTTGAGAATAAGGAGGGGAGCCTACAATGAGCAGTACTTC. This rearrangement joins TRBV5-6 to TRBJ2-1; a possible D gene is TRBD2 (6 bases). The end of the DNA aligns better with TRBJ2-7, so the J call may be wrong. The CDR3 consists of 17 residues. The germline CDR1 and CDR2 sequences are SGHDT and YYEEEE.

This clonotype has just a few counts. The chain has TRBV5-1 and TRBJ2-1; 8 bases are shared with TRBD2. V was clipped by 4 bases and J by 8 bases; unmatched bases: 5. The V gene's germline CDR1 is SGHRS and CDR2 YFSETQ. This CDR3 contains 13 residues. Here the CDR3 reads CASSREGLDEQFF. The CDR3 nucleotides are TGCGCCAGCAGCCGGGAGGGCCTAGATGAGCAGTTCTTC.

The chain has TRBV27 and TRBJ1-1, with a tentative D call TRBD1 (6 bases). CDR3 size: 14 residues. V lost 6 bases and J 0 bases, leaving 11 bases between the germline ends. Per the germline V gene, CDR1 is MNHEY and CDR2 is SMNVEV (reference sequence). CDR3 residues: CASSFHRVNTEAFF. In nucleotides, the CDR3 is TGTGCCAGCAGCTTTCACAGGGTGAACACTGAAGCTTTCTTT.

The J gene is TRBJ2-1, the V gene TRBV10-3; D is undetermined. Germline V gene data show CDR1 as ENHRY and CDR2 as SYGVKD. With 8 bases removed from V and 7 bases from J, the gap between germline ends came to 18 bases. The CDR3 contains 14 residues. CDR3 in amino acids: CAIEPRASSNEQFF. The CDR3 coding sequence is TGTGCCATCGAACCTAGGGCTTCATCGAATGAGCAGTTCTTC.

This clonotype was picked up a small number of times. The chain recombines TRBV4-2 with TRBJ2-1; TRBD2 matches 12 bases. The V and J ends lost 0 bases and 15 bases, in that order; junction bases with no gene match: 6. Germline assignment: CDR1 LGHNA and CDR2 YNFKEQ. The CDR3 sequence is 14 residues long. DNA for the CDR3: TGTGCCAGCAGCCAAGAAAGACTAGCGGGAGAGGTGTTCTTC. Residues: CASSQERLAGEVFF.